This entry concerns a single T cell receptor (beta chain). Its antigen remains unknown. The sample belongs to a study of T cell responses to AZD1222 COVID-19 vaccine. Repertoires were generated with immunoSEQ multiplex PCR, while TCRdb's copy carries only in-frame clones and drops some. In the table there are more than 110,000 clones, over 90% of which are singletons. Notes on the study in general: Of the AZD1222 recipients, only 5 to 7 were seropositive at baseline. Two AZD1222 doses significantly raised spike-specific TCR breadth and depth over controls.

J was trimmed by 7 bases and V by 7 bases; bases with no gene match: 14. Looked up from germline, CDR1 is SNHLY and CDR2 is FYNNEI. This CDR3 has 18 residues. The sequencing used peripheral blood, collected on day 0 of AZD1222 vaccination. The sequence was collected from an adult in good health. This chain joins TRBV2 and TRBJ2-1; 15 positions match TRBD2. The CDR3 DNA is TGTGCCAGCAAGGGGGGAGGACTAGCGGGAGGGCCGGTTAATGAGCAGTTCTTC. It is translated as CASKGGGLAGGPVNEQFF.